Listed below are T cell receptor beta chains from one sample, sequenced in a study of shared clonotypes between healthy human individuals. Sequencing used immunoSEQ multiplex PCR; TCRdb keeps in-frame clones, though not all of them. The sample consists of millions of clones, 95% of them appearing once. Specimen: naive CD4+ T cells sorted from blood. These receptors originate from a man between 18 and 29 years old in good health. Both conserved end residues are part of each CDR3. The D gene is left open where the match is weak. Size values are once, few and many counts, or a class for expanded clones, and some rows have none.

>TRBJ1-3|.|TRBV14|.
TGTGCCAGCAGCCAGGACCTGATCGCCTATCCCGGAAACACCATATATTTT
CASSQDLIAYPGNTIYF
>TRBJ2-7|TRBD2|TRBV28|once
TGTGCCAGCAGTTTATTCGGCCGCGGGGGGCAGTACTTC
CASSLFGRGGQYF
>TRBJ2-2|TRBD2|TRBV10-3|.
TGTGCCATCAGTGCGCTAGCGGGGAACACCGGGGAGCTGTTTTTT
CAISALAGNTGELFF
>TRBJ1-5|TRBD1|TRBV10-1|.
TGCGCCAGCAGGCTACAGGGGAAGTGGGATCAGCCCCAGCATTTT
CASRLQGKWDQPQHF
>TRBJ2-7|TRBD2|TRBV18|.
TGTGCCAGCTCACCGACTAGCGGAGACCCCCACGAGCAGTACTTC
CASSPTSGDPHEQYF
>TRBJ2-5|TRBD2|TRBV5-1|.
TGCGCCAGCAGCTTGGCGCCTAGCGGGTTTCAAGAGACCCAGTACTTC
CASSLAPSGFQETQYF
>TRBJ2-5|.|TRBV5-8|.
TGTGCCAGCAGCTTGGTGGGCGGACAAGAGACCCAGTACTTC
CASSLVGGQETQYF
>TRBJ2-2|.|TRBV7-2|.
TGTGCCAGCAGCCCGAGGCCCCAAAGCGGGGAGCTGTTTTTT
CASSPRPQSGELFF
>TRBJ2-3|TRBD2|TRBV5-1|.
TGCGCCAGCAGCCTCGGGGCTAGCGGACACACAGATACGCAGTATTTT
CASSLGASGHTDTQYF
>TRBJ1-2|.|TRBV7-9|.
TGTGCCAGCAGCTCTCAGGGGAAGACCTATGGCTACACCTTC
CASSSQGKTYGYTF
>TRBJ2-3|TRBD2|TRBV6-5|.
TGTGCCAGCAGCCGACTAGCCCTTCGACCAGATACGCAGTATTTT
CASSRLALRPDTQYF
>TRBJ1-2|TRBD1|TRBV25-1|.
TGTGCCAGCAGTGATCCGGGACAGGGGGCACATGGCTACACCTTC
CASSDPGQGAHGYTF
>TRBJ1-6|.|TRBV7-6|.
TGTGCCAGCAGCTTAGTTTCCGCAGGGGTCCATTCACCCCTCCACTTT
CASSLVSAGVHSPLHF
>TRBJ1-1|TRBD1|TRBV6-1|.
TGTGCCAGCAACAGGGGGGCAACTGAAGCTTTCTTT
CASNRGATEAFF
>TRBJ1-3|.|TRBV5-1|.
TGCGCCAGCAGCTTGGAAGGGGTCCGCTCTGGAAACACCATATATTTT
CASSLEGVRSGNTIYF
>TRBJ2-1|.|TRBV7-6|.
TGTGCCAGCAGCGTGGCAGGGGTTAGCGGCTACAATGAGCAGTTCTTC
CASSVAGVSGYNEQFF
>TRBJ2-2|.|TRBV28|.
TGTGCCAGCAGTCCCCCTGGGGCAGACACCGGGGAGCTGTTTTTT
CASSPPGADTGELFF
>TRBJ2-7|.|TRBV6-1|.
TGTGCCAGCAGTGAAGTGTTGAAACTCTACGAGCAGTACTTC
CASSEVLKLYEQYF
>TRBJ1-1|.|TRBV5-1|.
TGCGCCAGCAGCAGGGACACTGAATACGAAGCTTTCTTT
CASSRDTEYEAFF
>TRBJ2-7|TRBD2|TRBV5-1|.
TGCGCCAGCAGCTTGGGAGACTGGACTAGAATCTTTTACGAGCAGTACTTC
CASSLGDWTRIFYEQYF
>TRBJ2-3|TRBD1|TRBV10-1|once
TGCGCCAGCAGCGGGGGGACAGGGGGAACAGATACGCAGTATTTT
CASSGGTGGTDTQYF
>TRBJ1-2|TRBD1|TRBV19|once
TGTGCCAGTAGTATAGGGACAGGGCTTGGCTACACCTTC
CASSIGTGLGYTF
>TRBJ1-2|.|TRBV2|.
TGTGCCAGCAGTGGAGGGGTTAACTATGGCTACACCTTC
CASSGGVNYGYTF
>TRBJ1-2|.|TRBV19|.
TGTGCCAGTAGTATTTTTAGGGCCCGGGACTATGGCTACACCTTC
CASSIFRARDYGYTF
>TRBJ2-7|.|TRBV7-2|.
TGTGCCAGCAGCTTAACCGGGACTTCGCCCTACGAGCAGTACTTC
CASSLTGTSPYEQYF
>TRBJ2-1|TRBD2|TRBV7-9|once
TGTGCCAGCAGCTTAGAGCGGGGTAGCGGGATTGATGAGCAGTTCTTC
CASSLERGSGIDEQFF
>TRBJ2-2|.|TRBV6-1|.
TGTGCCAGCAGTGTAGGGTCGAGGGCCTGGAACACCGGGGAGCTGTTTTTT
CASSVGSRAWNTGELFF
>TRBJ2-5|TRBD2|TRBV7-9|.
TGTGCCAGCAGCTTTGGCGGGAGGGTGGCAGAGACCCAGTACTTC
CASSFGGRVAETQYF
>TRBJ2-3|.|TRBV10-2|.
TGCGCCAGCAGTGACGGGACCACAGATACGCAGTATTTT
CASSDGTTDTQYF
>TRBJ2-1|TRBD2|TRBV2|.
TGTGCCAGCAGTGTGGGCGGCGGGAGCTCCTACAATGAGCAGTTCTTC
CASSVGGGSSYNEQFF
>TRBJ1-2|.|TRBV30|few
TGTGCCTGGACCGAAGAGCGGACCCACTTC
CAWTEERTHF
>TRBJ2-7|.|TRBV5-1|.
TGCGCCAGCAGAACTGAGAGTGTAAAGTACGAGCAGTACTTC
CASRTESVKYEQYF
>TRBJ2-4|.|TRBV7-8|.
TGTGCCAGCAGCTTAGGGTTCGGCAAAAACATTCAGTACTTC
CASSLGFGKNIQYF
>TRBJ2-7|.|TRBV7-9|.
TGTGCCAGCAGCCGAAGGCCAGGGACCTACGAGCAGTACTTC
CASSRRPGTYEQYF
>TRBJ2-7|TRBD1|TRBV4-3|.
TGCGCCAGCAGCCAAGACGGGACAGGGGCGACCTACGAGCAGTACTTC
CASSQDGTGATYEQYF